This entry lists 15 T cell receptor beta chains sequenced from one sample in a study of identifying expanded T cells in peripheral blood. This table comes from immunoSEQ multiplex PCR, and its TCRdb copy is limited to in-frame clones, with some not included. The sample lists 95,000 to 100,000 clones, about 83% occurring once. The sequencing sample was made of blood. The source of these receptors is a person aged 18-69 years in good health.

The V and J genes are TRBV4-2 and TRBJ2-1; 11 nucleotides match TRBD2. Unmatched junction bases numbered 7, after V lost 0 bases and J lost 3 bases. This CDR3 spans 18 amino acids. Germline CDR1 and CDR2: LGHNA and YNFKEQ. The CDR3 DNA sequence: TGTGCCAGCAGCCAAGAGTTCCTACTAGCGGGGGACTACAATGAGCAGTTCTTC. Amino acids: CASSQEFLLAGDYNEQFF.

Here the CDR3 DNA reads TGTGCCACCAGCAGAGGTGCCGGCGATCAGCCCCAGCATTTT. Translated, it gives CATSRGAGDQPQHF. The chain recombines TRBV15 with TRBJ1-5, with no clear D. This CDR3 region has 14 residues. Germline V gene data show CDR1 as LNHNV and CDR2 as YYDKDF (reference sequence). Trimming shortened V by 1 base and J by 5 bases, and 9 bases separated the two germline ends.

As DNA, the CDR3 is TGTGCCAGCAGTTACATGGAGACCCAGTACTTC. This gives the protein CASSYMETQYF. This chain joins TRBV6-5 and TRBJ2-5; the D is unclear. The length of the CDR3 is 11 residues. Trimming shortened V by 2 bases and J by 5 bases, and 3 bases separated the two germline ends. The V gene's germline CDR1 is MNHEY and CDR2 SVGAGI.

The rearrangement links TRBV6-5 to TRBJ1-1, with no clear D. V dropped 3 bases and J dropped 0 bases, with 11 bases sitting between them. Germline V gene lookup returns CDR1 MNHEY and CDR2 SVGAGI. This CDR3 comprises 15 residues. CDR3 sequence reads: CASSYTGSMNTEAFF. CDR3 nucleotides: TGTGCCAGCAGTTATACTGGGAGCATGAACACTGAAGCTTTCTTT.

This CDR3 reads CASSRGQFNQPQHF. The CDR3 DNA is TGTGCCAGCAGCCGGGGACAGTTCAATCAGCCCCAGCATTTT. V and J are TRBV13 and TRBJ1-5; 7 bases are a match to TRBD1. The CDR3 runs to 14 residues. Germline CDR1 is PRHDT and CDR2 is FYEKMQ (reference sequence). V lost 5 bases, J lost 3 bases, and 4 bases stayed unmatched. The variable domain in full, with the rest retrieved from reference TRBV13 and TRBJ1-5, is AAGVIQSPRHLIKEKRETATLKCYPIPRHDTVYWYQQGPGQDPQFLISFYEKMQSDKGSIPDRFSAQQFSDYHSELNMSSLELGDSALYFCASSRGQFNQPQHFGDGTRLSIL.

The chain links TRBV27 to TRBJ2-7; tentative D call: TRBD1 (8 bases). This CDR3 contains 13 residues. The germline V gene has CDR1 MNHEY and CDR2 SMNVEV (reference sequence). V dropped 4 bases and J dropped 3 bases, with 10 bases sitting between them. CDR3 loop: CASSYRGGYEQYF. CDR3 sequence (DNA): TGTGCCAGCAGTTACAGGGGGGGCTACGAGCAGTACTTC.

A single count supports this clone. This chain joins TRBV27 and TRBJ2-6; D is unresolved. Germline CDR1 is MNHEY and CDR2 is SMNVEV (reference sequence). Trimming removed 5 bases from V and 0 bases from J, with 14 bases in between. The CDR3 is 17 residues long. CDR3 in amino acids: CASSLLQSSSGANVLTF. CDR3 sequence (DNA): TGTGCCAGCAGTCTGCTTCAGTCGAGCTCTGGGGCCAACGTCCTGACTTTC.

V is TRBV6-4 and J is TRBJ2-6; D gene unclear. Germline V gene sequence: CDR1 MRHNA, CDR2 SNTAGT. The CDR3 covers 15 residues. V was pared by 3 bases and J by 0 bases, with 6 bases between. The CDR3 region has the DNA TGTGCCAGCAGTGAAAAGAGCTCTGGGGCCAACGTCCTGACTTTC. Encoded protein: CASSEKSSGANVLTF.

J is TRBJ1-2 and V is TRBV29-1, with D unclear. Germline V gene sequence: CDR1 SQVTM, CDR2 ANQGSEA. This CDR3 has 15 residues. V shed 7 bases and J shed 0 bases, with 18 bases lying between them. CDR3 in amino acids: CSALLGRGTNYGYTF. The CDR3 DNA reads as TGCAGCGCCTTACTAGGGCGGGGAACTAACTATGGCTACACCTTC.

The chain uses TRBV9 and TRBJ2-2; D gene uncertain. Trimming stripped 0 bases from V and 5 bases from J, with 8 bases between. There are 14 residues in the CDR3. The V gene's germline CDR1 is SGDLS and CDR2 YYNGEE. CDR3 residues: CASSVVWGTGELFF. DNA of the CDR3: TGTGCCAGCAGCGTAGTATGGGGTACCGGGGAGCTGTTTTTT.

The rearrangement uses TRBV4-1 and TRBJ2-7; D gene ambiguous. The CDR3 extends over 14 amino acids. V gave up 5 bases and J gave up 2 bases, with 13 bases separating them. Per the germline V gene, CDR1 is MGHRA and CDR2 is YSYEKL. CDR3 in amino acids: CASSIRQLAYEQYF. CDR3 DNA: TGCGCCAGCAGCATCAGGCAACTCGCCTACGAGCAGTACTTC.

The V gene is TRBV5-1, the J gene TRBJ2-7; 10 bases line up with TRBD1. Germline V gene data show CDR1 as SGHRS and CDR2 as YFSETQ. This CDR3 region has 14 residues. The V segment lost 0 bases and the J segment 5 bases; nucleotides outside the gene matches: 2. CDR3 region: CASSLGTGGDEQYF. The CDR3, as DNA: TGCGCCAGCAGCTTGGGGACAGGGGGGGACGAGCAGTACTTC.

The chain couples TRBV15 to TRBJ1-6, with 9 bases identical to TRBD1. V trimming: 1 base; J trimming: 7 bases; junction bases outside the gene matches: 5. This CDR3 comprises 16 residues. The germline V gene encodes CDR1 LNHNV and CDR2 YYDKDF (reference sequence). The CDR3 DNA reads TGTGCCACCAGCAGAGGCTGGACAGGGGAGAATTCACCCCTCCACTTT. Amino acid sequence: CATSRGWTGENSPLHF. Drawing the rest from reference TRBV15 and TRBJ1-6, the complete variable domain is DAMVIQNPRYQVTQFGKPVTLSCSQTLNHNVMYWYQQKSSQAPKLLFHYYDKDFNNEADTPDNFQSRRPNTSFCFLDIRSPGLGDTAMYLCATSRGWTGENSPLHFGNGTRLTVT.

The V and J genes are TRBV2 and TRBJ2-5, with D perhaps TRBD1 or TRBD2 (5 bases each). Germline V gene sequence: CDR1 SNHLY, CDR2 FYNNEI. V was pared by 6 bases and J by 5 bases, with 22 bases between. The CDR3 contains 16 residues. The CDR3 nucleotides read TGTGCCAGCAGGCTGACCTGGGACCCTAAGGCGGAGACCCAGTACTTC. Protein sequence: CASRLTWDPKAETQYF.

A word on this clone: The sample contains more than one DNA sequence encoding this CDR3. J is TRBJ1-1 and V is TRBV20-1; D is unclear. CDR3 size: 11 residues. V lost 6 bases and J lost 0, with 5 bases in between. Germline CDR1 reads DFQATT; CDR2 reads SNEGSKA (reference sequence). CDR3 bases: TGCAGTGCCAGGCTGAACACTGAAGCTTTCTTT. Translated, it gives CSARLNTEAFF.